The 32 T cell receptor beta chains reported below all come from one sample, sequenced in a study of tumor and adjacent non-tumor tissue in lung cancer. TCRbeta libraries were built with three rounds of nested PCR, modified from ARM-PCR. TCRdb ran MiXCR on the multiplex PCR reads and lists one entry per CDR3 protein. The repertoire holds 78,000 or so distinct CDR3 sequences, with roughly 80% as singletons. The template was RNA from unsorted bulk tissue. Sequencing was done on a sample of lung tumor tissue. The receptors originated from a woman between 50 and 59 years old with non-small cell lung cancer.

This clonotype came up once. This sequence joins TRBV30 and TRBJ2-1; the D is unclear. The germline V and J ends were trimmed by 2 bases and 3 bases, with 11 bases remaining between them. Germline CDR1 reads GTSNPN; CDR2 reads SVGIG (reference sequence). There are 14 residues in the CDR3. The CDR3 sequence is CAWSITRHYNEQFF. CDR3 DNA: TGTGCCTGGAGTATAACGCGACACTACAATGAGCAGTTCTTC.

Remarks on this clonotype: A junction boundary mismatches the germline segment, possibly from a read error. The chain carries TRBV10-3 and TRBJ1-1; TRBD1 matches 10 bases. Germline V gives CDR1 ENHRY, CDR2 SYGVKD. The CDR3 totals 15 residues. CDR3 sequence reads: CTICTPGQGNTEAFF. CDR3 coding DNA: TGTACCATCTGCACTCCGGGACAGGGGAACACGGAAGCTTTCTTT.

CDR3 sequence: CARREHDSATNEKLFF. CDR3 DNA sequence: TGTGCCAGGAGAGAACATGACAGTGCAACTAATGAAAAACTGTTTTTT. The chain recombines TRBV4-2 with TRBJ1-4, with a weak D call TRBD1 (5 bases). The CDR3 is 16 residues long. The germline V gene has CDR1 LGHNA and CDR2 YNFKEQ. V was shortened by 9 bases and J by 0 bases, with 17 bases between the two germline ends.

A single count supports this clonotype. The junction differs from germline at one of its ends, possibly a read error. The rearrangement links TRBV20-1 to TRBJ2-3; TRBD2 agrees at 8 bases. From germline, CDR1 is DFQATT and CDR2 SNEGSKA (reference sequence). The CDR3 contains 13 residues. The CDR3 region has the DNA TGCACTGCTCTGACTAGCGACACAGATACGCAGTATTTT. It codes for CTALTSDTDTQYF.

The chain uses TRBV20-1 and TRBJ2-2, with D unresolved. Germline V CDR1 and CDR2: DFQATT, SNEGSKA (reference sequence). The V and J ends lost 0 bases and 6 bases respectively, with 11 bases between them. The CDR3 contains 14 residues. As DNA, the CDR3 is TGCAGTGCTAGAGAGCCAGTAGGTTCCGGGGAGCTGTTTTTT. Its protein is CSAREPVGSGELFF.

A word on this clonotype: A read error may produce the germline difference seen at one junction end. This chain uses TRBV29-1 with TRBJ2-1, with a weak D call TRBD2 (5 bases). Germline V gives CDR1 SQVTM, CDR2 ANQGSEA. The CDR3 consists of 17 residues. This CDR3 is CCVERSGVPVVYNEQLF. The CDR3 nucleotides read TGCTGCGTTGAACGCTCCGGGGTTCCTGTAGTCTACAATGAGCAGCTTTTC.

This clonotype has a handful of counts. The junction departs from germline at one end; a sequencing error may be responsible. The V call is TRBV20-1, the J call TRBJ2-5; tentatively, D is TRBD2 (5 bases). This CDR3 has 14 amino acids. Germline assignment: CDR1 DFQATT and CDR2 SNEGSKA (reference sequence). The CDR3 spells CSAPGGSLRESQYF. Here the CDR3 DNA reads TGCAGTGCTCCAGGAGGTAGTTTAAGAGAGAGCCAGTACTTC.

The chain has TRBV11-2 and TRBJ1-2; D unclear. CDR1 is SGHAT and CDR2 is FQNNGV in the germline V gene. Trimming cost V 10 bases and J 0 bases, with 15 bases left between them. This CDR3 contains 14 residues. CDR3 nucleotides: TGTGCCATCAGTTTGACACGTACTAACTATGGCTACACCTTC. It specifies CAISLTRTNYGYTF. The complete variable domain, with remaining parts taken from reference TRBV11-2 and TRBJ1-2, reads EAGVAQSPRYKIIEKRQSVAFWCNPISGHATLYWYQQILGQGPKLLIQFQNNGVVDDSQLPKDRFSAERLKGVDSTLKIQPAKLEDSAVYLCAISLTRTNYGYTFGSGTRLTVV.

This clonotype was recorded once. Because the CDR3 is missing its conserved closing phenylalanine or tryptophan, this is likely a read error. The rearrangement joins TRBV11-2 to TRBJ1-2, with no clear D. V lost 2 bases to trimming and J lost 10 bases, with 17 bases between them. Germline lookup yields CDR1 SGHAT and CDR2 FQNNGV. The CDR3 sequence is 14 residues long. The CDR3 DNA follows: TGTGCCAGCAGCTTAACACGTACTAACCATGACTACACCTCC. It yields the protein CASSLTRTNHDYTS.

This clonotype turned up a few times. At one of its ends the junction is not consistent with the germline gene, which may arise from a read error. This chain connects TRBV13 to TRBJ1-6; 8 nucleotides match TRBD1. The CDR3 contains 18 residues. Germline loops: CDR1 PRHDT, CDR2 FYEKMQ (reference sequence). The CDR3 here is CASSLGGRGRAYNSPPHF. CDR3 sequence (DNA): TGTGCCAGCAGCTTAGGTGGCAGGGGGCGCGCCTATAATTCACCCCCCCACTTT.

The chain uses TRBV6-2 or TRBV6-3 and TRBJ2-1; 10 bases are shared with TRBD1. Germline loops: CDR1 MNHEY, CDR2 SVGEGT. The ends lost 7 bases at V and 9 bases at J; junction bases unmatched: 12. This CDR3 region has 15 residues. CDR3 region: CASTSGTGVFSEQFF. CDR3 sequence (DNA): TGTGCCAGCACATCCGGGACAGGGGTTTTCAGTGAGCAGTTCTTC.

The CDR3 DNA follows: TGTGCCAGCAGCCAAGAATGTGGACAGTGCGGGGATGAGCAGTTCTTC. This translates into CASSQECGQCGDEQFF. The genes are TRBV4-2 and TRBJ2-1; D is possibly TRBD1 or TRBD2 (6 bases each). V lost 0 bases to trimming and J lost 8 bases, with 17 bases between them. Germline assignment: CDR1 LGHNA and CDR2 YNFKEQ. This CDR3 comprises 16 residues.

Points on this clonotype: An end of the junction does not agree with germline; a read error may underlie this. The CDR3 DNA is TGCAGTGCGGCTGGACTAGCGAGAGGGCCCAGCACCGGGGAACTGTTTTTT. It encodes CSAAGLARGPSTGELFF. The chain joins TRBV20-1 to TRBJ2-2; TRBD2 agrees at 9 bases. CDR3 length: 17 amino acids. Germline CDR1 DFQATT, CDR2 SNEGSKA (reference sequence).

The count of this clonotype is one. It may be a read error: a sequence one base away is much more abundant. The CDR3 reads CTSSDWQGHLPLHF. CDR3 DNA: TGTACCAGCAGTGATTGGCAGGGCCATTTACCCCTCCACTTT. The chain is built from TRBV6-1 and TRBJ1-6, with a tentative D call TRBD1 (5 bases). Germline CDR1 and CDR2: MNHNS and SASEGT. The CDR3 consists of 14 residues.

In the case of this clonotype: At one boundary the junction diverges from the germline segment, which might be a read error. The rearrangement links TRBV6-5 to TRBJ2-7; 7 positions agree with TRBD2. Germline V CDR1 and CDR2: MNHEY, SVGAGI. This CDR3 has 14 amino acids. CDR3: CASSYREGLREQHF. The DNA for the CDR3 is TGTGCCAGCAGTTATAGGGAGGGCTTAAGGGAGCAGCACTTC.

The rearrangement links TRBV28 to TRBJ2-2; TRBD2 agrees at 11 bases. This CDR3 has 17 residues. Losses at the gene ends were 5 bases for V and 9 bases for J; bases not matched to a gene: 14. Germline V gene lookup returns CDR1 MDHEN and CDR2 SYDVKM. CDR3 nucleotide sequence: TGTGCCAGCAGTCCCCGGGGACTAGCGGTTCACACACGGGAGCTGTTTTTT. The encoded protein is CASSPRGLAVHTRELFF.

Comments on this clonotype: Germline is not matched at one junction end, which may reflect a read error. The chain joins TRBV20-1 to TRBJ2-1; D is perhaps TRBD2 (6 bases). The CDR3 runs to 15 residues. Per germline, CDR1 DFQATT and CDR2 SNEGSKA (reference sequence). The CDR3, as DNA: TGCAGTGCTGGAGGGACCGAAACGGCCTATAATGGGCAGTTCTTC. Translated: CSAGGTETAYNGQFF.

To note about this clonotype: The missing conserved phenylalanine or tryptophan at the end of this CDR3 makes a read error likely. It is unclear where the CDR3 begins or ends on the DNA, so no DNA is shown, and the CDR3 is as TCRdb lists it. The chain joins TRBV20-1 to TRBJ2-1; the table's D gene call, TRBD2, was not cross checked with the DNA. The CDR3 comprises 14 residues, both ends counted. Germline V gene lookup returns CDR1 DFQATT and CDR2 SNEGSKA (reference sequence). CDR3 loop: CSAQTSSEYNEQLL.

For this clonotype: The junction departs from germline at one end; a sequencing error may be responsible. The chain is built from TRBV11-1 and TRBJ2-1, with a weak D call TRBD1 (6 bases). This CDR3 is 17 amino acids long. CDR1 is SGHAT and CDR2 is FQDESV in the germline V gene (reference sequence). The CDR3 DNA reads TGTGCTAGCAGTAAACACGTTTCGGGACAAAACTACAATGAGCAGTTCTTC. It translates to CASSKHVSGQNYNEQFF.

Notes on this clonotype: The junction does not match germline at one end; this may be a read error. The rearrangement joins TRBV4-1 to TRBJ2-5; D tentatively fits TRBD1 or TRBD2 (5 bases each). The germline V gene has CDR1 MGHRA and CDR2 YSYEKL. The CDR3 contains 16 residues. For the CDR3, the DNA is TGCACCAGCAGCCAAGCCAAGAGGGACGGCCAAGATACCCAGTACTTC. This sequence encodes CTSSQAKRDGQDTQYF.

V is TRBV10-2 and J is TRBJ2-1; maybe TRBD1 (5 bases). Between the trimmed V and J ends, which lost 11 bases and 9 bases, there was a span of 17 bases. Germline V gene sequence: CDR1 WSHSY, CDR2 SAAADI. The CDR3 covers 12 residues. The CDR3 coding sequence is TGCGCCGGCATGGATGGGCAGGGTGAGCAGTTCTTC. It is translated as CAGMDGQGEQFF.

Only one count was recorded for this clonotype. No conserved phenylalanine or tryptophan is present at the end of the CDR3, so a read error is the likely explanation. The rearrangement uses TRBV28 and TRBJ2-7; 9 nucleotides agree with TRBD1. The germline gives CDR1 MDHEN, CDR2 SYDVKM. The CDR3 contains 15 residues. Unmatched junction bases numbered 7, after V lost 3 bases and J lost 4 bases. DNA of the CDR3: TGTGCCAGCAGTTTTTTGACAGGGGGATTATACGAGCAGTACCTC. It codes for CASSFLTGGLYEQYL.

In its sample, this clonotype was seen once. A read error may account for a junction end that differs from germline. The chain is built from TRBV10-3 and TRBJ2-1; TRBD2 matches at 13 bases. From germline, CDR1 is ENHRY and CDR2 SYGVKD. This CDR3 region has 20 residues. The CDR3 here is CAISEPPGLAGRGSDNEQFF. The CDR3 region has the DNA TGTGCCATCAGTGAACCCCCGGGACTAGCGGGAAGAGGGTCCGACAATGAGCAGTTCTTT.

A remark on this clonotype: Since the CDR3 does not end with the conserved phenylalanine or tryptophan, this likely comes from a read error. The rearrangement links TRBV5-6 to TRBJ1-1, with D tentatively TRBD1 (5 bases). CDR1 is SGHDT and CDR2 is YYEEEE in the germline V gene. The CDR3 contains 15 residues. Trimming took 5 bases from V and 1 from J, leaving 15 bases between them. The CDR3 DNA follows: TGTGCCAGCAGGGCTGAGGGACGGAAGAACACTGAAGCTTTCCTT. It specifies CASRAEGRKNTEAFL.

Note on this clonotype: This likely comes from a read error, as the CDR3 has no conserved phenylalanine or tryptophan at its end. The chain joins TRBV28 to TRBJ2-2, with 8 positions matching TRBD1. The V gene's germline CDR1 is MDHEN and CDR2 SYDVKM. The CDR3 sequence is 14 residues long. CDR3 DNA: TGTGCAACCAACAGGGGGTTGAACACCCGGGAGCTGTTTATT. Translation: CATNRGLNTRELFI.

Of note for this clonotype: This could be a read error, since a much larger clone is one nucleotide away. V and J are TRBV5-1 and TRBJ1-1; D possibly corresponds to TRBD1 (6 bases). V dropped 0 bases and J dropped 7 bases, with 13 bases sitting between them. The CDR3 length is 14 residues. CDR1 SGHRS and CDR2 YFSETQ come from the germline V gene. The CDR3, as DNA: TGCGCCAGCAGCTTGGGAGGGGGAGACATTGAAGCTTTCTTT. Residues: CASSLGGGDIEAFF.

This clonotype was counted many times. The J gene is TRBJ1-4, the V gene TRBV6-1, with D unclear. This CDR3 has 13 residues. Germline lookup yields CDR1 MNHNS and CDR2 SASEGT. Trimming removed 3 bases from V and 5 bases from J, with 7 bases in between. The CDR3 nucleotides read TGTGCCAGCAGTGAGATGAGGAATGAAAAACTGTTTTTT. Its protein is CASSEMRNEKLFF.

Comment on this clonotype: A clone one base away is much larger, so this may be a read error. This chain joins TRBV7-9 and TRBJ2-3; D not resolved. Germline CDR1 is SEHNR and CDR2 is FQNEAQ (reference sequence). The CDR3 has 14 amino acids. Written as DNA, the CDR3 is TGTGCCAGCAACTTAGCCAGTCTTGCAGATACGCAGTATTTT. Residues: CASNLASLADTQYF.

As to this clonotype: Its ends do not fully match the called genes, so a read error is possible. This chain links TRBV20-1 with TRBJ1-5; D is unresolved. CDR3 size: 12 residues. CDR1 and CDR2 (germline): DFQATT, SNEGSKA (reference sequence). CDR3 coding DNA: TGCAGTGCGAATGGGTTTAATCAGCCCCAACATTTT. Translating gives CSANGFNQPQHF.

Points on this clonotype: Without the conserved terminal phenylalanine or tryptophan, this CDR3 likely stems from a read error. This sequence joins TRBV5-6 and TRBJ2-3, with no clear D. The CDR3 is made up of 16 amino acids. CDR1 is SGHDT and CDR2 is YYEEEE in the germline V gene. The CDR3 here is CASSPRFAAGTDSQYL. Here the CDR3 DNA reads TGTGCCAGCAGCCCCAGATTCGCTGCAGGCACAGATTCGCAGTATCTT.

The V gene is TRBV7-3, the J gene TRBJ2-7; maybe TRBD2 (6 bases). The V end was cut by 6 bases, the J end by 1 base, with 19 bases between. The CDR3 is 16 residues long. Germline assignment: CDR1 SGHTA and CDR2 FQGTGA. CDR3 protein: CASRPSTSSGSYEQYF. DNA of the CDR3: TGTGCCAGCAGACCAAGTACTAGCAGTGGATCCTACGAGCAGTACTTC.

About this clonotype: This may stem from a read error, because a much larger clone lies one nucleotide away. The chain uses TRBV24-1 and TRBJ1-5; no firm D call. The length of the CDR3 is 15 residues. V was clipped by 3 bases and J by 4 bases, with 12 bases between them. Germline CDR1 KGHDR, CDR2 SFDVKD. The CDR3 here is CATSDASGTNQPQHF. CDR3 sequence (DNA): TGTGCCACCAGTGATGCGTCGGGCACAAATCAGCCCCAGCATTTT.